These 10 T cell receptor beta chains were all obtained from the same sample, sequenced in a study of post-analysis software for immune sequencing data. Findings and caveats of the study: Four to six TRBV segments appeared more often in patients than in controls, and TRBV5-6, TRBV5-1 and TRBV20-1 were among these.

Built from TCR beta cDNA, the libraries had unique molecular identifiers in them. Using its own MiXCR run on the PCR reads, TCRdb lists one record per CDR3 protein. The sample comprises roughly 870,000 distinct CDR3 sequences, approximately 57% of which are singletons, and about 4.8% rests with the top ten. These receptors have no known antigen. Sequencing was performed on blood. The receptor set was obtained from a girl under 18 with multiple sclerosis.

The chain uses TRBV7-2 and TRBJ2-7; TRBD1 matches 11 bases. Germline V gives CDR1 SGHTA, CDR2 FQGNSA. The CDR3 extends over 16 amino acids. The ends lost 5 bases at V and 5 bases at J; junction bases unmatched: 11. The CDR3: CASSPKVRTGGDEQYF. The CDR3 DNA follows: TGTGCCAGCAGCCCAAAGGTTCGGACAGGGGGCGACGAGCAGTACTTC.

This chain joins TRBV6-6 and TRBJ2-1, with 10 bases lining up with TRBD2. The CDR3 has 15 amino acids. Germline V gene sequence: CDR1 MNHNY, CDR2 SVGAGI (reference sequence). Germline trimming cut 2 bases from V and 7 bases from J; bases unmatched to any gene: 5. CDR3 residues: CASSYVLAGVNEQFF. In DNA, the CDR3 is TGTGCCAGCAGTTACGTCCTAGCGGGAGTTAATGAGCAGTTCTTC.

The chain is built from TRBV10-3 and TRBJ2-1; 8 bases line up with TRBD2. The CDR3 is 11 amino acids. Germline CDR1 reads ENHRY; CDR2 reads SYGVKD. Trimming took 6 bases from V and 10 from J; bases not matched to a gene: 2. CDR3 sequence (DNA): TGTGCCATCAGGCGGGAGGAAGAGCAGTTCTTC. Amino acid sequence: CAIRREEEQFF.

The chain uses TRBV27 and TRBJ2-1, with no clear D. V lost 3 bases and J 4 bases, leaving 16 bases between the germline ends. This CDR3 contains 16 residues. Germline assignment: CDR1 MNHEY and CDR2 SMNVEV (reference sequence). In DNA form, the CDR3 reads TGTGCCAGCAGTTTTCGCTGGACCCTCGGGTACAATGAGCAGTTCTTC. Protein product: CASSFRWTLGYNEQFF.

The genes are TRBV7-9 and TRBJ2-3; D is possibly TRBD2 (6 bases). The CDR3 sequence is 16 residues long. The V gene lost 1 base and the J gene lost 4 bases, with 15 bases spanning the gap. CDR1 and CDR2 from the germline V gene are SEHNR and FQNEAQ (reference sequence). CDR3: CASSLGSLSGADTQYF. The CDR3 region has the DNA TGTGCCAGCAGCTTAGGATCTTTATCGGGGGCAGATACGCAGTATTTT.

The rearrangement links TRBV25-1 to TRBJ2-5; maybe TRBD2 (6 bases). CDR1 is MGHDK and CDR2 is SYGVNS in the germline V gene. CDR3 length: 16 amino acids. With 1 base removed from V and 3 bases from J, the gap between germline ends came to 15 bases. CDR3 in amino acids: CASSESLVWREETQYF. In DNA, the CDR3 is TGTGCCAGCAGTGAATCTCTCGTCTGGAGGGAAGAGACCCAGTACTTC.

CDR3 in DNA: TGCGCCAGCAGCCAAGAGATGGGTCCGGGTAGCATTTACAATGAGCAGTTCTTC. It specifies CASSQEMGPGSIYNEQFF. The rearrangement uses TRBV4-1 and TRBJ2-1; D uncertain. This CDR3 has 18 amino acids. The germline V and J ends were trimmed by 0 bases and 4 bases, with 19 bases remaining between them. Germline values: CDR1 MGHRA, CDR2 YSYEKL.

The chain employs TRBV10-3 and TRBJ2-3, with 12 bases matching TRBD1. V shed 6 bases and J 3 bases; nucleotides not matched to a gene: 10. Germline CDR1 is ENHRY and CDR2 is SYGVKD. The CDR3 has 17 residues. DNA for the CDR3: TGTGCCATCAGCGGTCCCGGGACAGGGGGCAAAACAGATACGCAGTATTTT. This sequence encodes CAISGPGTGGKTDTQYF.

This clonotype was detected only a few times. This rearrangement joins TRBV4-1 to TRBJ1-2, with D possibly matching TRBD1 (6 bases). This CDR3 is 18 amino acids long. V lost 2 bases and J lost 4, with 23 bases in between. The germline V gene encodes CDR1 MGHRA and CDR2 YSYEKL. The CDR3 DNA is TGCGCCAGCAGCCAATCCCGGGACACTCAGTGGGTATCCTATGGCTACACCTTC. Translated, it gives CASSQSRDTQWVSYGYTF.

As DNA, the CDR3 is TGCAGTGCTAGAAGAGGGGCTAGCAATCAGCCCCAGCATTTT. Protein sequence: CSARRGASNQPQHF. V usage is TRBV20-1 and J usage is TRBJ1-5, with a tentative D call TRBD1 (5 bases). In germline, CDR1 is DFQATT, CDR2 SNEGSKA (reference sequence). The CDR3 is 14 residues long. The germline V and J ends were trimmed by 2 bases and 0 bases, with 8 bases remaining between them.